Here is one T cell receptor (beta chain) with its context. Only in-frame clones appear in the TCRdb table, and some are missing; sequencing was by immunoSEQ multiplex PCR. The sample lists around 500,000 clones; 70% to 90% were seen once. This sample was included in a study of blood T cell repertoires in COVID-19. Losses at the gene ends were 6 bases for V and 2 bases for J; bases not matched to a gene: 3. The germline V gene encodes CDR1 LNHDA and CDR2 SQIVND (reference sequence). The length of the CDR3 is 13 residues. This sequence joins TRBV19 and TRBJ1-2; 7 nucleotides line up with TRBD1. This TCR was recovered from a human donor in a cohort sampled during active COVID-19. Sequencing input: peripheral blood. The CDR3 here is CASRIQGNYGYTF. The CDR3 coding sequence is TGTGCCAGTAGGATACAGGGGAACTATGGCTACACCTTC. The full variable domain, completed using reference TRBV19 and TRBJ1-2, is DGGITQSPKYLFRKEGQNVTLSCEQNLNHDAMYWYRQDPGQGLRLIYYSQIVNDFQKGDIAEGYSVSREKKESFPLTVTSAQKNPTAFYLCASRIQGNYGYTFGSGTRLTVV.